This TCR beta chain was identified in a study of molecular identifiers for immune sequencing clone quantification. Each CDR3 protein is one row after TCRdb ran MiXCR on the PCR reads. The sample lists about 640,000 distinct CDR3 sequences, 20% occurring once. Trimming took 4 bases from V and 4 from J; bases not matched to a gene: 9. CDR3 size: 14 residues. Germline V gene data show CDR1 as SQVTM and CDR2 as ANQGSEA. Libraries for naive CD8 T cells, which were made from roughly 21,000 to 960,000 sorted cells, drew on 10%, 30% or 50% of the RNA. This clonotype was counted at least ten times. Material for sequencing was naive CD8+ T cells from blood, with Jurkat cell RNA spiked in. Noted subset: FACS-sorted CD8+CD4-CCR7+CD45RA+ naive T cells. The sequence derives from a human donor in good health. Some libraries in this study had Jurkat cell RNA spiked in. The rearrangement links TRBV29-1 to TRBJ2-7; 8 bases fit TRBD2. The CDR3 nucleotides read TGCAGCGTTGTATTGGCGGGAGGTGGTTACGAGCAGTACTTC. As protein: CSVVLAGGGYEQYF.